The next 30 T cell receptor beta chains were all read from a single sample in a study of blood T cell repertoires in COVID-19 (dated by TCRdb to the early 2020s). The library was produced with the immunoSEQ multiplex PCR assay. In TCRdb, the immuneACCESS table is reduced to in-frame sequences with V and J assigned. These tables do not hold every clone; where another copy was compared, an unresolved V gene accounts for under half, and the others remain unexplained. This sample is represented by about 250,000 clones; 80% to 85% of them were singletons. Of the sample, around 3.6% is held by the ten largest clones. The sequenced sample was PBMCs or T cells enriched from blood (not recorded which). The receptors shown here come from a middle-aged man who had recovered from COVID-19.

The chain uses TRBV2 and TRBJ2-6; D gene ambiguous. V was cut by 2 bases and J by 0 bases, with 5 bases left in between. The CDR3 has 15 amino acids. Per the germline V gene, CDR1 is SNHLY and CDR2 is FYNNEI. CDR3 residues: CASSESRSGANVLTF. The CDR3 DNA follows: TGTGCCAGCAGTGAAAGCCGCTCTGGGGCCAACGTCCTGACTTTC.

As regards this clone: Within the sample, other DNA sequences also encode this same CDR3. The V gene is TRBV27, the J gene TRBJ1-2; 7 bases are a match to TRBD1. The germline V gene has CDR1 MNHEY and CDR2 SMNVEV (reference sequence). This CDR3 has 14 amino acids. Germline trimming cut 6 bases from V and 2 bases from J; bases unmatched to any gene: 6. In DNA, the CDR3 is TGTGCCAGCAGCCAAGGGGGACAGAACTATGGCTACACCTTC. As protein: CASSQGGQNYGYTF.

The chain joins TRBV29-1 to TRBJ2-3; D gene uncertain. The CDR3 is 10 residues long. Deletions cut 5 bases from V and 4 bases from J, with 4 bases between. Germline V gene data show CDR1 as SQVTM and CDR2 as ANQGSEA. CDR3 sequence (DNA): TGCAGCGTTATATCAGATACGCAGTATTTT. Its translation: CSVISDTQYF.

V is TRBV28 and J is TRBJ1-1; D is unresolved. The CDR3 length is 14 residues. The germline V gene encodes CDR1 MDHEN and CDR2 SYDVKM. Trimming cost V 3 bases and J 6 bases, with 14 bases left between them. In DNA form, the CDR3 reads TGTGCCAGCAGTTTTAGGCTGACCGGGGCTGAAGCTTTCTTT. Its translation: CASSFRLTGAEAFF.

This chain joins TRBV4-1 and TRBJ1-6, with D possibly being TRBD1 (5 bases). Trimming cost V 1 base and J 1 base, with 8 bases left between them. CDR3 length equals 16 residues. Per germline, CDR1 MGHRA and CDR2 YSYEKL. The CDR3 sequence: CASSQARGSYNSPLHF. In nucleotides, the CDR3 is TGCGCCAGCAGCCAAGCAAGGGGATCCTATAATTCACCCCTCCACTTT.

This chain's CDR3 is CASSQDRQGQFNEQFF. For the CDR3, the DNA is TGTGCCAGCAGCCAAGACAGACAGGGCCAATTCAATGAGCAGTTCTTC. This sequence joins TRBV4-2 and TRBJ2-1; TRBD1 agrees at 7 bases. With V trimmed by 0 bases and J by 6 bases, 8 bases remained unmatched. In germline, CDR1 is LGHNA, CDR2 YNFKEQ. The CDR3 spans 16 residues.

This chain uses TRBV29-1 with TRBJ1-2, with D perhaps TRBD1 (5 bases). Germline V CDR1 and CDR2: SQVTM, ANQGSEA. The CDR3 is 13 residues long. Trimming took 2 bases from V and 1 from J, leaving 8 bases between them. The CDR3: CSVEPRGNYGYTF. DNA of the CDR3: TGCAGCGTTGAACCAAGGGGTAACTATGGCTACACCTTC.

A remark on this clone: Other DNA sequences in the sample encode the same CDR3. V gene TRBV6-1 combines with J gene TRBJ1-2; D is possibly TRBD1 (6 bases). Germline V gene lookup returns CDR1 MNHNS and CDR2 SASEGT. The CDR3 extends over 13 amino acids. Deletions cut 3 bases from V and 4 bases from J, with 9 bases between. CDR3 residues: CASSDPDSYGYTF. The CDR3 nucleotides read TGTGCCAGCAGTGACCCGGACAGCTATGGCTACACCTTC.

This clone has only one observation. The chain links TRBV10-2 to TRBJ2-7; D call uncertain. CDR3 length: 13 residues. V lost 4 bases, J lost 3 bases, and 10 bases lay in between. The germline V gene has CDR1 WSHSY and CDR2 SAAADI. The chain's CDR3 is CASSAQRIYEQYF. The DNA for the CDR3 is TGCGCCAGCAGTGCGCAGCGCATCTACGAGCAGTACTTC.

This clone showed up just once. This sequence joins TRBV19 and TRBJ1-5; no definite D call. V was shortened by 5 bases and J by 4 bases, with 18 bases between the two germline ends. Germline CDR1 and CDR2: LNHDA and SQIVND (reference sequence). The CDR3 spans 16 residues. This CDR3 is CASSPLGGISNQPQHF. The CDR3 DNA is TGTGCCAGTAGTCCCCTAGGCGGCATCTCAAATCAGCCCCAGCATTTT.

This clone has more than one count but fewer than ten. The V and J genes are TRBV29-1 and TRBJ2-3, with 13 nucleotides matching TRBD2. CDR1 is SQVTM and CDR2 is ANQGSEA in the germline V gene. The CDR3 covers 18 residues. The junction had 12 bases not matched to a gene; V was cut back by 5 bases and J by 1 base. In DNA, the CDR3 is TGCAGCGTTCCCCGGCCCTTACTAGCGGGGGGGGGCACAGATACGCAGTATTTT. Translating gives CSVPRPLLAGGGTDTQYF.

This clone was counted between two and nine times. The rearrangement joins TRBV27 to TRBJ2-7; TRBD1 aligns across 7 bases. V gave up 2 bases and J gave up 0 bases; unmatched junction bases: 7. The CDR3 sequence is 16 residues long. CDR1 is MNHEY and CDR2 is SMNVEV in the germline V gene (reference sequence). Here the CDR3 DNA reads TGTGCCAGCAGTTTAAGTGGGACAGTGAACTCCTACGAGCAGTACTTC. It translates to CASSLSGTVNSYEQYF.

The sample holds one count of this clone. The CDR3 sequence: CASSPPVAGSEAFF. The CDR3 coding sequence is TGTGCCAGCAGCCCGCCCGTTGCAGGCTCTGAAGCTTTCTTT. The chain is built from TRBV5-4 and TRBJ1-1; D not resolved. V lost 4 bases and J 6 bases, leaving 16 bases between the germline ends. The CDR3 has 14 residues. CDR1 is SGHNT, CDR2 YYREEE, per germline (reference sequence).

The rearrangement uses TRBV9 and TRBJ1-4, with TRBD1 matching 8 bases. Germline values: CDR1 SGDLS, CDR2 YYNGEE. This CDR3 comprises 13 residues. V lost 4 bases and J lost 17; bases outside the gene matches: 13. Here the CDR3 DNA reads TGTGCCAGCAGCCTCTCGGGTGGGGGACAGGTCTTTTTT. This codes for CASSLSGGGQVFF.

This rearrangement joins TRBV15 to TRBJ2-5; 13 bases map to TRBD2. Trimming took 1 base from V and 1 from J; bases not matched to a gene: 6. This CDR3 is 18 amino acids long. In germline, CDR1 is LNHNV, CDR2 YYDKDF (reference sequence). CDR3 sequence (DNA): TGTGCCACCAGCAGAGTTAGAGGACTAGCGGGAGCCCAAGAGACCCAGTACTTC. Its protein is CATSRVRGLAGAQETQYF.

The J gene is TRBJ2-7, the V gene TRBV11-3, with 10 nucleotides matching TRBD1. Germline V CDR1 and CDR2: SGHNT, YENEEA. The trim removed 5 bases at V and 5 bases at J, leaving 6 bases unmatched. This CDR3 region has 14 residues. The CDR3 sequence: CASSTRQGADEQYF. The CDR3 region has the DNA TGTGCCAGCAGCACCCGACAGGGGGCGGACGAGCAGTACTTC.

The chain is built from TRBV7-9 and TRBJ1-3, with 9 positions matching TRBD1. The germline V gene encodes CDR1 SEHNR and CDR2 FQNEAQ (reference sequence). J was trimmed by 5 bases and V by 5 bases; bases with no gene match: 4. The CDR3 length is 14 residues. The CDR3 DNA reads as TGTGCCAGCAGCCCCGGACAGGGGAGAAACACCATATATTTT. This codes for CASSPGQGRNTIYF.

This clone was found a few times. This sequence joins TRBV6-1 and TRBJ2-1; 12 bases agree with TRBD2. V trimming: 4 bases; J trimming: 6 bases; junction bases outside the gene matches: 10. The CDR3 has 17 residues. Germline CDR1 reads MNHNS; CDR2 reads SASEGT. The CDR3 nucleotides are TGTGCCAGCAGTGGCGAGCCTAGCGGGGGGGCCTTCAATGAGCAGTTCTTC. It yields the protein CASSGEPSGGAFNEQFF.

V gene TRBV6-2 or TRBV6-3 combines with J gene TRBJ2-7; 7 bases align to TRBD2. CDR1 MNHEY and CDR2 SVGEGT come from the germline V gene. With 2 bases clipped from V and 2 bases from J, the junction kept 9 bases outside the gene matches. The CDR3 runs 16 residues. CDR3 DNA sequence: TGTGCCAGCAGTTACGGGCGACTAGCCTCTCCCTACGAGCAGTACTTC. Protein product: CASSYGRLASPYEQYF.

The CDR3 bases are TGTGCCAGCAGGGCCACAGGGGAGGAGGGCTATGGCTACACCTTC. Translated, it gives CASRATGEEGYGYTF. The chain carries TRBV9 and TRBJ1-2; TRBD1 aligns across 7 bases. V was pared by 5 bases and J by 4 bases, with 11 bases of the junction left unmatched. The germline CDR1 and CDR2 sequences are SGDLS and YYNGEE. This CDR3 contains 15 residues.

The rearrangement links TRBV5-5 to TRBJ2-1; 9 bases line up with TRBD2. Trimming at V came to 1 base and at J to 8 bases, leaving 13 bases not matched to a gene. The CDR3 is 17 residues long. Germline loops: CDR1 SGHKS, CDR2 YYEKEE (reference sequence). CDR3 bases: TGTGCCAGCAGCTTGTGGGGGGCCGGGACTAGCCGATATGAGCAGTTCTTC. Its translation is CASSLWGAGTSRYEQFF.

The chain couples TRBV11-3 to TRBJ2-5, with TRBD1 matching 10 bases. Germline V gene sequence: CDR1 SGHNT, CDR2 YENEEA. This CDR3 has 15 amino acids. The trim removed 4 bases at V and 2 bases at J, leaving 4 bases unmatched. CDR3 nucleotides: TGTGCCAGCAGCTCGGGACAGGGGTATCAAGAGACCCAGTACTTC. It yields the protein CASSSGQGYQETQYF.

V is TRBV7-3 and J is TRBJ2-1; perhaps TRBD2 as D (7 bases). CDR1 and CDR2 from the germline V gene are SGHTA and FQGTGA. V lost 5 bases and J lost 7, with 12 bases in between. This CDR3 has 13 residues. The CDR3 loop reads CASSLGGPNEQFF. DNA of the CDR3: TGTGCCAGCAGCCTCGGGGGGCCGAATGAGCAGTTCTTC.

The chain links TRBV28 to TRBJ1-5; D gene unclear. There are 12 residues in the CDR3. The V end was cut by 6 bases, the J end by 9 bases, with 12 bases between. Germline-derived CDR1 and CDR2 are MDHEN and SYDVKM. This CDR3 is CASRRAPGPQHF. CDR3 DNA: TGTGCCAGCAGGAGGGCTCCGGGGCCCCAGCATTTT.

The rearrangement links TRBV9 to TRBJ1-1; D unclear. Trimming cost V 0 bases and J 7 bases, with 13 bases left between them. Germline CDR1 SGDLS, CDR2 YYNGEE. The CDR3 covers 14 residues. DNA for the CDR3: TGTGCCAGCAGCGTAGGATGGGCCCGACGTGAAGCTTTCTTT. It yields the protein CASSVGWARREAFF.

This clone was picked up a small number of times. This rearrangement joins TRBV19 to TRBJ1-1; D gene uncertain. The germline CDR1 and CDR2 sequences are LNHDA and SQIVND (reference sequence). The CDR3 loop spans 14 amino acids. With 3 bases removed from V and 0 bases from J, the gap between germline ends came to 8 bases. The chain's CDR3 is CASSIGLVNTEAFF. The DNA for the CDR3 is TGTGCCAGTAGTATTGGACTGGTGAACACTGAAGCTTTCTTT.

This clone was detected only a few times. The chain recombines TRBV5-4 with TRBJ2-1, with 7 bases that match TRBD1. The CDR3 covers 15 residues. Per germline, CDR1 SGHNT and CDR2 YYREEE (reference sequence). Germline trimming cut 2 bases from V and 0 bases from J; bases unmatched to any gene: 2. The CDR3 loop reads CASSFGTVSYNEQFF. CDR3 DNA: TGTGCCAGCAGCTTTGGGACAGTCTCCTACAATGAGCAGTTCTTC.

The rearrangement links TRBV7-2 to TRBJ1-5; D might be TRBD1 (5 bases). The CDR3 consists of 14 residues. Germline CDR1 and CDR2: SGHTA and FQGNSA. Between the trimmed V and J ends, which lost 2 bases and 9 bases, there was a span of 14 bases. CDR3 loop: CASSLIPGGWPQHF. The CDR3 DNA follows: TGTGCCAGCAGCTTAATCCCGGGGGGGTGGCCCCAGCATTTT.

The chain links TRBV2 to TRBJ1-6, with D tentatively TRBD1 (5 bases). Germline V gene sequence: CDR1 SNHLY, CDR2 FYNNEI. The CDR3 consists of 15 residues. Trimming took 6 bases from V and 1 from J, leaving 10 bases between them. The CDR3 here is CASRQGGSYNSPLHF. DNA for the CDR3: TGTGCCAGCAGGCAGGGTGGTTCCTATAATTCACCCCTCCACTTT.

V usage is TRBV27 and J usage is TRBJ1-5; D call uncertain. Germline CDR1 MNHEY, CDR2 SMNVEV (reference sequence). Trimming stripped 4 bases from V and 5 bases from J, with 6 bases between. This CDR3 is 12 amino acids long. The CDR3 is CASSSGYQPQHF. The CDR3 DNA sequence: TGTGCCAGCAGTTCCGGGTATCAGCCCCAGCATTTT.